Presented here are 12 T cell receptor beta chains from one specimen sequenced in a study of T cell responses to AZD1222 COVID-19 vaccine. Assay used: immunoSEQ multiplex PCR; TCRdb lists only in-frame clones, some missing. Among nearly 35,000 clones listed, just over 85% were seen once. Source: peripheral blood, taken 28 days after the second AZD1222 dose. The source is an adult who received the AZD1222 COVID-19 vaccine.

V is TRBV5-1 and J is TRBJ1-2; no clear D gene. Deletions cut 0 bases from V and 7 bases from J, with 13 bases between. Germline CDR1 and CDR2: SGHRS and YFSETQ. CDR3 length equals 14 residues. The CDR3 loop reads CASSLDTRAGGYTF. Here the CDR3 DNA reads TGCGCCAGCAGCTTGGATACACGGGCGGGTGGCTACACCTTC.

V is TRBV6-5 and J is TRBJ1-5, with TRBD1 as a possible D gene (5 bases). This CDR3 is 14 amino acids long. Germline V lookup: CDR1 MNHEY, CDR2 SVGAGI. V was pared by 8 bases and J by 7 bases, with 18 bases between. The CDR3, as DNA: TGTGCCAGCCGTTTTAGGGGAGGAGGACAGCCCCAGCATTTT. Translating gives CASRFRGGGQPQHF.

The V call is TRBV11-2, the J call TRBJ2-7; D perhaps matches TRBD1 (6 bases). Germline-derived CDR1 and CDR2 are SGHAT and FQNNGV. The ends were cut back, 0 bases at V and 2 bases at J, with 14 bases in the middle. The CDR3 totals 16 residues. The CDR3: CASSLDLAGAAYEQYF. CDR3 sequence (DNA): TGTGCCAGCAGCTTAGATTTAGCAGGGGCCGCCTACGAGCAGTACTTC.

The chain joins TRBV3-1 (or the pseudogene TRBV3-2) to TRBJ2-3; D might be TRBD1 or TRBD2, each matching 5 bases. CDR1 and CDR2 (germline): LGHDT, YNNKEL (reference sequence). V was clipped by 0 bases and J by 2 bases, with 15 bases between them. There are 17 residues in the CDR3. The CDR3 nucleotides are TGTGCCAGCAGCCAAGATCTACCGGGGACCCTCACAGATACGCAGTATTTT. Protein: CASSQDLPGTLTDTQYF.

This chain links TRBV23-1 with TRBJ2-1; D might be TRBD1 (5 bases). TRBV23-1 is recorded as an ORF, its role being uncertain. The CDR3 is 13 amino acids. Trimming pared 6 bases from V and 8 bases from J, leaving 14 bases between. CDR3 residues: CASRGRQPYEQFF. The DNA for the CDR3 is TGCGCCAGCAGGGGGCGGCAGCCCTATGAGCAGTTCTTC.

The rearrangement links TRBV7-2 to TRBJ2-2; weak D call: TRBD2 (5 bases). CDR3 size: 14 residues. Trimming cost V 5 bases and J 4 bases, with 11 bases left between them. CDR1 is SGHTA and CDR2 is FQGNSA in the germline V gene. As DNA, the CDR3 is TGTGCCAGCAGCGTGAGGAGGAGCACCGGGGAGCTGTTTTTT. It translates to CASSVRRSTGELFF.

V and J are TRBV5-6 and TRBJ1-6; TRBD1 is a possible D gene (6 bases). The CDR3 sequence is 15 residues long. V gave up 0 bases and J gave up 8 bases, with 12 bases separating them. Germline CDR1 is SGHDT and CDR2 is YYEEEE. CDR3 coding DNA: TGTGCCAGCAGCTTGGCAGCCCAGGGGCATTCACCCCTCCACTTT. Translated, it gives CASSLAAQGHSPLHF. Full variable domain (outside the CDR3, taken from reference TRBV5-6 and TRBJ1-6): DAGVTQSPTHLIKTRGQQVTLRCSPKSGHDTVSWYQQALGQGPQFIFQYYEEEERQRGNFPDRFSGHQFPNYSSELNVNALLLGDSALYLCASSLAAQGHSPLHFGNGTRLTVT.

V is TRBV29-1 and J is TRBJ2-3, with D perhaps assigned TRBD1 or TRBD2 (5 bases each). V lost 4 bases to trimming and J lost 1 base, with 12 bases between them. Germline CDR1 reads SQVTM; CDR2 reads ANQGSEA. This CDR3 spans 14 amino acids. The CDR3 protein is CSVVLRDGTDTQYF. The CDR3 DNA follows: TGCAGCGTTGTCCTACGGGACGGCACAGATACGCAGTATTTT.

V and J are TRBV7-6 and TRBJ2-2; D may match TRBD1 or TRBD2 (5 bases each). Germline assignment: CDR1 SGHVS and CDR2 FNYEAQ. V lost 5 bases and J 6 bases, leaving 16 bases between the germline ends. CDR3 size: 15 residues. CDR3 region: CASSPNGASPGELFF. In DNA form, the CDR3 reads TGTGCCAGCAGCCCCAACGGGGCTAGCCCCGGGGAGCTGTTTTTT.

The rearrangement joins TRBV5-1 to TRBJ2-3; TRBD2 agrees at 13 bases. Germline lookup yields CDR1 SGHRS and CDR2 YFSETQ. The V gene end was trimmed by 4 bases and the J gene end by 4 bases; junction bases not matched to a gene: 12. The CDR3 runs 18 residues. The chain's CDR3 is CASSPGLAGSREADTQYF. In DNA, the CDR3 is TGCGCCAGCAGCCCGGGACTAGCGGGGTCCCGGGAGGCAGATACGCAGTATTTT.

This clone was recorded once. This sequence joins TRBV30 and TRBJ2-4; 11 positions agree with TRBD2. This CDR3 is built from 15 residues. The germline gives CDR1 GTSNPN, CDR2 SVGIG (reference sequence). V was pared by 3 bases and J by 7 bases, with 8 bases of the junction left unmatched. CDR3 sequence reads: CAWRPTSGRRNIQYF. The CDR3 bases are TGTGCCTGGAGGCCTACTAGCGGGAGACGCAACATTCAGTACTTC.

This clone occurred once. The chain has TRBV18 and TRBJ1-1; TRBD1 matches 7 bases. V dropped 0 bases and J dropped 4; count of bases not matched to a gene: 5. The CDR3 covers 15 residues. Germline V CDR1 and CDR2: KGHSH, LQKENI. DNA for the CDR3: TGTGCCAGCTCACCACCGCAACAGGGGAGCACTGAAGCTTTCTTT. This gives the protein CASSPPQQGSTEAFF.